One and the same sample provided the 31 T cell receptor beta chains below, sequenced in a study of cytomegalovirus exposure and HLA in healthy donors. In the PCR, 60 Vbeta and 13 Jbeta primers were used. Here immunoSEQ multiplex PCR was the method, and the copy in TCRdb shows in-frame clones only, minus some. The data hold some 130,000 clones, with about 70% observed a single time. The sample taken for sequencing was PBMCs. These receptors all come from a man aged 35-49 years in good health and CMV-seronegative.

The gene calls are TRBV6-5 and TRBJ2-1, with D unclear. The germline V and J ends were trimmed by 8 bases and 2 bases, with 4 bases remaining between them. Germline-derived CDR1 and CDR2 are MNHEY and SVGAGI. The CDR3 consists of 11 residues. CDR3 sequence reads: CASGPYNEQFF. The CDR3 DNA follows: TGTGCCAGCGGCCCCTACAATGAGCAGTTCTTC.

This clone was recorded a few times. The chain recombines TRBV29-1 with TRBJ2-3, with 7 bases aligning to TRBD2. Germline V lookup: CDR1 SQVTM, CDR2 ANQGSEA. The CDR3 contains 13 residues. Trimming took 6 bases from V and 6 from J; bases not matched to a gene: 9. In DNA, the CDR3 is TGCAGCGTGGGGACTAACCCAATGGATACGCAGTATTTT. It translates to CSVGTNPMDTQYF.

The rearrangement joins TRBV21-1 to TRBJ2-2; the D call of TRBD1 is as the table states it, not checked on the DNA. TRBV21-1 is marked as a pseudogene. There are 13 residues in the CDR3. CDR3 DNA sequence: TGTGCCAGCAGCCAAGCGGCCCACGGGGAGCTGTTTTTT. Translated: CASSQAAHGELFF.

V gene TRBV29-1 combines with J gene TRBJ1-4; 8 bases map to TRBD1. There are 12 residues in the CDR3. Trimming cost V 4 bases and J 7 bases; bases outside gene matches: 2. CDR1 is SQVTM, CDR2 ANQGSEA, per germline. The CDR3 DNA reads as TGCAGCGTTGCAACAGGGGGTGAAAAACTGTTTTTT. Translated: CSVATGGEKLFF.

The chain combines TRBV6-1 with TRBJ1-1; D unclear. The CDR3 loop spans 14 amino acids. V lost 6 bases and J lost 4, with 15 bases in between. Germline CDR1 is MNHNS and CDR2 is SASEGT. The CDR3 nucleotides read TGTGCCAGCAGCGGAGGACGGACGAGCACTGAAGCTTTCTTT. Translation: CASSGGRTSTEAFF.

CDR3 sequence: CSVAMVDEQFF. DNA for the CDR3: TGCAGCGTTGCTATGGTAGATGAGCAGTTCTTC. The rearrangement links TRBV29-1 to TRBJ2-1; D call uncertain. This CDR3 region has 11 residues. Per the germline V gene, CDR1 is SQVTM and CDR2 is ANQGSEA. Trimming removed 4 bases at V and 8 bases at J, with 9 bases between.

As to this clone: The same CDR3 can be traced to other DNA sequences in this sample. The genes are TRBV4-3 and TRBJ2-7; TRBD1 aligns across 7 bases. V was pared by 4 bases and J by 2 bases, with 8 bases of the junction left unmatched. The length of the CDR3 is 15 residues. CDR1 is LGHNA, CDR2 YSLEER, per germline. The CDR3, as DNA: TGCGCCAGCAGCCCACGGGACAGTGACCCCTACGAGCAGTACTTC. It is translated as CASSPRDSDPYEQYF.

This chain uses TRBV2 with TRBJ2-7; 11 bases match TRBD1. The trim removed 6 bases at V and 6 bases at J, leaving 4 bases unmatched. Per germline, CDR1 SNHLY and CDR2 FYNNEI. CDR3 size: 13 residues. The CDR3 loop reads CASSIGTGGEQYF. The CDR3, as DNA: TGTGCCAGCAGCATAGGGACAGGGGGCGAGCAGTACTTC.

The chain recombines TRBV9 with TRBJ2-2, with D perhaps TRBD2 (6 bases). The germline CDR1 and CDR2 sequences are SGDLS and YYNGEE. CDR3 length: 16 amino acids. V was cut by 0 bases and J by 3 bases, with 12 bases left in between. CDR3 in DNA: TGTGCCAGCAGCGTAGAACCTAGCGAGTACACCGGGGAGCTGTTTTTT. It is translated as CASSVEPSEYTGELFF.

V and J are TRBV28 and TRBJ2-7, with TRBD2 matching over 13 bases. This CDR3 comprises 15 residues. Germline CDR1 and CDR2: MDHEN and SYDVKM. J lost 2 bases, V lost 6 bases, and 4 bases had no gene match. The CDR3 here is CASRRTSGSAYEQYF. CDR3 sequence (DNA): TGTGCCAGCAGGCGGACTAGCGGGAGCGCCTACGAGCAGTACTTC.

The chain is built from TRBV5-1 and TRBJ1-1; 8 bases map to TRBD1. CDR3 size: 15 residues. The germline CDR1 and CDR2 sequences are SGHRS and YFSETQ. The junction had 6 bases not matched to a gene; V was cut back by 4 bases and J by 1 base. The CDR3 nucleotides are TGCGCCAGCAGCCGAACGACAGGGGAGAACACTGAAGCTTTCTTT. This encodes CASSRTTGENTEAFF. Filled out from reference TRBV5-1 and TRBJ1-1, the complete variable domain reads KAGVTQTPRYLIKTRGQQVTLSCSPISGHRSVSWYQQTPGQGLQFLFEYFSETQRNKGNFPGRFSGRQFSNSRSEMNVSTLELGDSALYLCASSRTTGENTEAFFGQGTRLTVV.

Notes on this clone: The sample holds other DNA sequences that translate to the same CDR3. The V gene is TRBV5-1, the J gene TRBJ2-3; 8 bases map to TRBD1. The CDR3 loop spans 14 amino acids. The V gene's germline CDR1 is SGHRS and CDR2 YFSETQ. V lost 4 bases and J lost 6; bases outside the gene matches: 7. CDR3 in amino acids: CASSLGQGGDTQYF. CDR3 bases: TGCGCCAGCAGCCTAGGACAGGGTGGGGATACGCAGTATTTT.

This chain's CDR3 is CASLAGERSYNEQFF. As DNA, the CDR3 is TGTGCCAGCCTAGCGGGAGAGAGGTCCTACAATGAGCAGTTCTTC. The chain has TRBV7-9 and TRBJ2-1, with 10 bases that match TRBD2. V was pared by 8 bases and J by 1 base, with 5 bases of the junction left unmatched. The V gene's germline CDR1 is SEHNR and CDR2 FQNEAQ (reference sequence). The CDR3 has 15 amino acids.

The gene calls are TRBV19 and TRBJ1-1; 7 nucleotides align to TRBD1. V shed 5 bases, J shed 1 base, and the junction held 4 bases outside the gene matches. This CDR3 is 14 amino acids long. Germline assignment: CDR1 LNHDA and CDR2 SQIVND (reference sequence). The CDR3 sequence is CASSRQGKNTEAFF. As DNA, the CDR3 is TGTGCCAGTAGTCGACAGGGCAAGAACACTGAAGCTTTCTTT.

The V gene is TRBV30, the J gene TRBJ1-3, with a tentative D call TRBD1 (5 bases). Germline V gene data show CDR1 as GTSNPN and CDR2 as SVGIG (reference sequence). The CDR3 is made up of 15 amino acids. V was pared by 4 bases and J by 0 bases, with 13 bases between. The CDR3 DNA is TGTGCCTGGACGCCCAAAACAGGCTCTGGAAACACCATATATTTT. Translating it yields CAWTPKTGSGNTIYF.

CDR3 region: CASSLIRTGGHYEQYF. The CDR3 bases are TGTGCCAGCAGCTTAATTCGGACAGGGGGGCACTACGAGCAGTACTTC. The chain couples TRBV7-9 to TRBJ2-7; 10 positions agree with TRBD1. The length of the CDR3 is 16 residues. Trimming at V came to 2 bases and at J to 3 bases, leaving 7 bases not matched to a gene. CDR1 and CDR2 (germline): SEHNR, FQNEAQ (reference sequence).

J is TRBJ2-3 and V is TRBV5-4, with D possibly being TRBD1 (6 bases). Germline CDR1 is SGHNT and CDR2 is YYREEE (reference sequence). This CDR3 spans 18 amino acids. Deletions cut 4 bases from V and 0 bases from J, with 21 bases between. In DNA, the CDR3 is TGTGCCAGCAGCCGGGGACGGGACACAGGACTTAGCACAGATACGCAGTATTTT. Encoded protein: CASSRGRDTGLSTDTQYF. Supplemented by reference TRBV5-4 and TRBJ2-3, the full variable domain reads ETGVTQSPTHLIKTRGQQVTLRCSSQSGHNTVSWYQQALGQGPQFIFQYYREEENGRGNFPPRFSGLQFPNYSSELNVNALELDDSALYLCASSRGRDTGLSTDTQYFGPGTRLTVL.

The CDR3 bases are TGTGCCAGCAGCTCACAGGGTTTAACTAATGAAAAACTGTTTTTT. It encodes CASSSQGLTNEKLFF. The V gene is TRBV5-8, the J gene TRBJ1-4; maybe TRBD1 (6 bases). This CDR3 is built from 15 residues. Per germline, CDR1 SGHTS and CDR2 YDEGEE. Between the trimmed V and J ends, which lost 3 bases and 1 base, there was a span of 10 bases.

The CDR3 loop reads CASSRIPSDSSGNTIYF. The CDR3 DNA is TGTGCCAGCTCGCGAATCCCGAGCGACAGCTCTGGAAACACCATATATTTT. This chain connects TRBV18 to TRBJ1-3, with D possibly TRBD1 on 5 matching bases. The CDR3 has 17 amino acids. CDR1 KGHSH and CDR2 LQKENI come from the germline V gene. Trimming removed 6 bases from V and 0 bases from J, with 18 bases in between.

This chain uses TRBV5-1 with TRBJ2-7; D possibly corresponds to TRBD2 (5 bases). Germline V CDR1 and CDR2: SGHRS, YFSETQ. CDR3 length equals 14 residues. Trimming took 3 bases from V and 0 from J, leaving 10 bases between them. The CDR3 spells CASSSDSSSYEQYF. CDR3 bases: TGCGCCAGCAGCTCGGACTCGAGCTCCTACGAGCAGTACTTC.

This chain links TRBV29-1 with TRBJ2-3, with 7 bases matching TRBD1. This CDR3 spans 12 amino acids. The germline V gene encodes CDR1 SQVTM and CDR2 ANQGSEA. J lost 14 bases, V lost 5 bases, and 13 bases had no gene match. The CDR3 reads CSVNLRQGDPYF. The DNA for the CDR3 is TGCAGCGTTAACCTACGACAGGGCGATCCGTATTTT.

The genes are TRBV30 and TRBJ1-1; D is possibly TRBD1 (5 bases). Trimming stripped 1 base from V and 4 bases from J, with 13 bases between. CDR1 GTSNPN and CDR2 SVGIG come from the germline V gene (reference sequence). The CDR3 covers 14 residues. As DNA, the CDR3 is TGTGCCTGGAGTGGGCAGGGAAGAGGCACTGAAGCTTTCTTT. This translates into CAWSGQGRGTEAFF.

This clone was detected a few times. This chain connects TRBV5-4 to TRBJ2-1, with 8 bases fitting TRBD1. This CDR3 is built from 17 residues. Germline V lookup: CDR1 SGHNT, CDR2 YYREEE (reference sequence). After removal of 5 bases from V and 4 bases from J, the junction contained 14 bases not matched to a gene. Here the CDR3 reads CASSRGQVDYPYNEQFF. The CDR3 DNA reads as TGTGCCAGCAGTCGGGGACAGGTCGATTACCCTTACAATGAGCAGTTCTTC.

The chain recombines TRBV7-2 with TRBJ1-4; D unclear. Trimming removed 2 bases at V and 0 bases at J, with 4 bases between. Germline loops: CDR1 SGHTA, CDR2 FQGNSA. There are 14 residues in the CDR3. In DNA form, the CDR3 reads TGTGCCAGCAGCTTAATATCAACTAATGAAAAACTGTTTTTT. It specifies CASSLISTNEKLFF.

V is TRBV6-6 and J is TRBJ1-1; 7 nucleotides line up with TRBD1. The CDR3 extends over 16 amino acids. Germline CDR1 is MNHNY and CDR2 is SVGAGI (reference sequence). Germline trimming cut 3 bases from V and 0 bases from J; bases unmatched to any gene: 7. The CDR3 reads CASSYEGQRMNTEAFF. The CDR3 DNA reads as TGTGCCAGCAGTTATGAGGGACAGAGAATGAACACTGAAGCTTTCTTT.

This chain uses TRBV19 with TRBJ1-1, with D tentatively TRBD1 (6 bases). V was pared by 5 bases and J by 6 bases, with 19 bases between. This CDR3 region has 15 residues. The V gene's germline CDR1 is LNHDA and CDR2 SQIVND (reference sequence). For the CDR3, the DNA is TGTGCCAGTAGTGCAAAAACAGGGAAGGTGGCTGAAGCTTTCTTT. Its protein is CASSAKTGKVAEAFF.

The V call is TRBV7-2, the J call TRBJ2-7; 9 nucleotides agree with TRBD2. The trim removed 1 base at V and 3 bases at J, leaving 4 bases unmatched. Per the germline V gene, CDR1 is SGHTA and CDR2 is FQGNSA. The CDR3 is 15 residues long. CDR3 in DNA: TGTGCCAGCAGCTTAGGCGGGCGGGGGGGCTACGAGCAGTACTTC. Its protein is CASSLGGRGGYEQYF.

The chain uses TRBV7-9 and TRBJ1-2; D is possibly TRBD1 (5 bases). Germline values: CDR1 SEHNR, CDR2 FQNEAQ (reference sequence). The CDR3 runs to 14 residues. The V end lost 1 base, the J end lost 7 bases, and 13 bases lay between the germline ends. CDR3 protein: CASSLVGGTGGYTF. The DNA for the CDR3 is TGTGCCAGCAGCTTAGTTGGGGGGACCGGTGGCTACACCTTC. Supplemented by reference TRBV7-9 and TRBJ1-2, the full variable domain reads DTGVSQNPRHKITKRGQNVTFRCDPISEHNRLYWYRQTLGQGPEFLTYFQNEAQLEKSRLLSDRFSAERPKGSFSTLEIQRTEQGDSAMYLCASSLVGGTGGYTFGSGTRLTVV.

CDR3 in DNA: TGTGCCAGCAGCTTCCTAGCGGAGTCCCCCTACGAGCAGTACTTC. It translates to CASSFLAESPYEQYF. The chain carries TRBV11-2 and TRBJ2-7, with 7 bases aligning to TRBD2. This CDR3 contains 15 residues. Germline V gives CDR1 SGHAT, CDR2 FQNNGV. V shed 3 bases, J shed 2 bases, and the junction held 7 bases outside the gene matches.

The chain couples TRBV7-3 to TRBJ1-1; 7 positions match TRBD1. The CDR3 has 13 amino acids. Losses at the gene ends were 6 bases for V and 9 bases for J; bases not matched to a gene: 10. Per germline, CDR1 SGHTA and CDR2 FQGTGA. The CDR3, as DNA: TGTGCCAGCAGATCCGGACAGGCTAGGAAAGCTTTCTTT. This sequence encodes CASRSGQARKAFF.

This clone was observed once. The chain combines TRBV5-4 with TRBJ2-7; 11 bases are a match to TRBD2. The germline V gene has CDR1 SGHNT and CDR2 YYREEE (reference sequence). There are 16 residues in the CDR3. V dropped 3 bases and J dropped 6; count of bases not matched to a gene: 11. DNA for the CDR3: TGTGCCAGCAGCTCCCCGGGACTAGCGGCGGTCCGCGAGCAGTACTTC. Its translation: CASSSPGLAAVREQYF.